Below, 5 T cell receptor beta chains from the same sample are listed, as sequenced in a study of Graves' ophthalmopathy and Graves' hyperthyroidism (dated by TCRdb to 2016 to 2019). Data came from an Illumina HiSeq 2000. TCR beta CDR3 regions were amplified from RNA transcripts for repertoire sequencing. The first round was an RT-PCR using HTBI primers with the Qiagen OneStep RT-PCR kit, and this first round was followed by a second-round multiplex PCR, then size selection and purification. TCRdb itself trimmed the public reads at Q25 with fastp, ran MiXCR and retained productive beta chains. Rows with a matching CDR3 protein are joined into one entry that keeps the most common DNA and genes. In all, the sample holds 300,000 to 350,000 distinct CDR3 sequences, and roughly a sixth of those were seen once. The ten largest clones represent roughly an eighth of the sample. Sequences were obtained from peripheral blood. The receptors shown here come from an adult man with Graves' ophthalmopathy.

Many counts were recorded for this clonotype. The chain recombines TRBV19 with TRBJ1-2, with D possibly TRBD1 on 6 matching bases. The V and J ends lost 7 bases and 3 bases respectively, with 18 bases between them. Germline V gene data show CDR1 as LNHDA and CDR2 as SQIVND (reference sequence). The CDR3 runs to 15 residues. DNA for the CDR3: TGTGCCAGTACCAGGGGCCCGGAAAACGACTATGGCTACACCTTC. Amino acids: CASTRGPENDYGYTF.

This clonotype was found a few times. A junction end diverges from the germline sequence, so it may reflect a read error. This chain connects TRBV28 to TRBJ1-1; D is ambiguous. This CDR3 is built from 16 residues. Germline lookup yields CDR1 MDHEN and CDR2 SYDVKM. The CDR3 DNA reads as TGTGCCATCAGTTTTAATTCGATCGGTAAGAACACTGAAGCTTTCTTT. This sequence encodes CAISFNSIGKNTEAFF.

This clonotype came up many times. The chain has TRBV4-3 and TRBJ2-5; D is ambiguous. The germline V and J ends were trimmed by 0 bases and 2 bases, with 19 bases remaining between them. This CDR3 has 18 residues. The V gene's germline CDR1 is LGHNA and CDR2 YSLEER. CDR3 loop: CASSQDWQVYTPQETQYF. As DNA, the CDR3 is TGCGCCAGCAGCCAAGATTGGCAGGTCTACACGCCTCAAGAGACCCAGTACTTC.

This clonotype was detected ten times or more. The chain employs TRBV2 and TRBJ1-5; TRBD1 matches 12 bases. The ends lost 4 bases at V and 5 bases at J; junction bases unmatched: 12. The CDR3 covers 18 residues. The V gene's germline CDR1 is SNHLY and CDR2 FYNNEI. The CDR3 protein is CASSVGDRGLTVHQPQHF. The CDR3, as DNA: TGTGCCAGCAGTGTGGGGGACAGGGGGCTAACGGTGCATCAGCCCCAGCATTTT. Supplemented by reference TRBV2 and TRBJ1-5, the full variable domain reads EPEVTQTPSHQVTQMGQEVILRCVPISNHLYFYWYRQILGQKVEFLVSFYNNEISEKSEIFDDQFSVERPDGSNFTLKIRSTKLEDSAMYFCASSVGDRGLTVHQPQHFGDGTRLSIL.

This clonotype has a count of ten or more. The chain joins TRBV7-2 to TRBJ1-2; no clear D. The CDR3 totals 12 residues. Germline CDR1 and CDR2: SGHTA and FQGNSA. V lost 5 bases and J lost 5, with 9 bases in between. DNA of the CDR3: TGTGCCAGCAGCCGTGGGCGGTATGGCTACACCTTC. It translates to CASSRGRYGYTF.